This TCR beta chain was identified during a study of cytomegalovirus exposure and HLA in healthy donors. The wider study: Most genotyped donors, around 86% of about 400, had Caucasian-associated genetic ancestry. Study outcomes and limitations: Analyzed later, association rates of TCRs varied across HLA loci, with DRB1 most and HLA-C fewest. Productive status was seen about 90% or about 30% of the time for most TCR beta V segments in an earlier analysis. The study reported that TCR beta sequences accurately predicted HLA-A and HLA-B alleles in most subjects.

The PCR contained 60 Vbeta and 13 Jbeta primers. Clones were sequenced by immunoSEQ multiplex PCR, and TCRdb holds only the in-frame ones, with some missing. The sample has more than 95,000 clones; around 76% are singletons. About this clone: Its antigen is not identified.

This CDR3 is built from 13 residues. V was cut by 9 bases and J by 0 bases, with 11 bases left in between. Germline V CDR1 and CDR2: LNHDA, SQIVND (reference sequence). Material: PBMCs. This sequence originates from a man over 45 in good health and CMV-seropositive. V gene TRBV19 combines with J gene TRBJ1-2, with D uncertain. The CDR3 loop is CASSAGTNYGYTF. In DNA, the CDR3 is TGTGCCAGCTCGGCGGGGACTAACTATGGCTACACCTTC.